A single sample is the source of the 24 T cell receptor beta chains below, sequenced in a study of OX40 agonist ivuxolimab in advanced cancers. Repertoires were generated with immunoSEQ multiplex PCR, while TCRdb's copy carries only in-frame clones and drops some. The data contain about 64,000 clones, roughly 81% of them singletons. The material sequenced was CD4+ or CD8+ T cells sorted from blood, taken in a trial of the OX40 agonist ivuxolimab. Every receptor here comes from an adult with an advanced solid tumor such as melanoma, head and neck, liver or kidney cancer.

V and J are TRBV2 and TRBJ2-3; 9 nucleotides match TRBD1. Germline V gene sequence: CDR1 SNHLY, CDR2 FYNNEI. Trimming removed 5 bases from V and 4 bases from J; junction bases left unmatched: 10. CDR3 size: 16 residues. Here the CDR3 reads CASSNGQGLVADTQYF. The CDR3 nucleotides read TGTGCCAGCAGTAACGGACAGGGGTTAGTAGCAGATACGCAGTATTTT.

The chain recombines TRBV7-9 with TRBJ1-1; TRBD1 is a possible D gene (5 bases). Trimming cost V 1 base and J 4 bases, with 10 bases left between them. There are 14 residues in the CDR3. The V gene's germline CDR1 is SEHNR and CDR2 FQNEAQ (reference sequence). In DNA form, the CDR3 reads TGTGCCAGCAGCTTAGGGGGCGTAAGCACTGAAGCTTTCTTT. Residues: CASSLGGVSTEAFF.

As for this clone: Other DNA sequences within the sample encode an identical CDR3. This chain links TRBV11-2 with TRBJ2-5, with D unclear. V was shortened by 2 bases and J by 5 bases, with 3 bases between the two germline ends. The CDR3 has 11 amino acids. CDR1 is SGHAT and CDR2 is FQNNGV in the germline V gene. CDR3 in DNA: TGTGCCAGCAGCTTACAGGAGACCCAGTACTTC. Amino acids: CASSLQETQYF.

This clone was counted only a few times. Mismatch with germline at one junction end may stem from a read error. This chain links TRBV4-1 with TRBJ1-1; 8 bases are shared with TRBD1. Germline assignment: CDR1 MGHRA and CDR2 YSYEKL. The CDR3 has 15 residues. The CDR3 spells CASSPIETVTGTGTF. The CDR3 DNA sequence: TGCGCCAGCAGCCCGATAGAGACGGTTACCGGGACAGGAACATTT.

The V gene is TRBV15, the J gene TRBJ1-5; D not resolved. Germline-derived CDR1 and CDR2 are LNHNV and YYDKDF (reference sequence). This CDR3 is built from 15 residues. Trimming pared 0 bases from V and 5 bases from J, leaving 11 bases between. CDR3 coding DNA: TGTGCCACCAGCAGAGATGGGAGGGCGGATCAGCCCCAGCATTTT. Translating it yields CATSRDGRADQPQHF.

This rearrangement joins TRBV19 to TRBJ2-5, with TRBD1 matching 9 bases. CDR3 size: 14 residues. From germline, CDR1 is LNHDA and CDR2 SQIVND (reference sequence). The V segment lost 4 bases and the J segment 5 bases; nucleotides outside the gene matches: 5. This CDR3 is CASSTTGGGETQYF. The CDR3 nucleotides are TGTGCCAGTAGTACTACAGGGGGCGGGGAGACCCAGTACTTC.

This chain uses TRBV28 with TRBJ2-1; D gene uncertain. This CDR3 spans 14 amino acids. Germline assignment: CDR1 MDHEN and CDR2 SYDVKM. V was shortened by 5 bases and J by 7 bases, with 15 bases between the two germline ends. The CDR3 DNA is TGTGCCAGCAGTACCTCCGGGTTTGGAAATGAGCAGTTCTTC. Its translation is CASSTSGFGNEQFF.

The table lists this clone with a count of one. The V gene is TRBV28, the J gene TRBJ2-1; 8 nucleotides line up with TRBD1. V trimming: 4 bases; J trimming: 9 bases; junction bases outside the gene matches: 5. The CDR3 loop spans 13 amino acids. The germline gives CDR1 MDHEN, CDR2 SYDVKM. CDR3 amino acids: CASSSPDRGEQFF. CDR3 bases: TGTGCCAGCAGTTCCCCTGACAGGGGTGAGCAGTTCTTC.

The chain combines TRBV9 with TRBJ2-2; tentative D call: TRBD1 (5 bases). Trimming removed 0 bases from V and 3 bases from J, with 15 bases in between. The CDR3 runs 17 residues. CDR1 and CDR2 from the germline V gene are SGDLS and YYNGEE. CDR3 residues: CASSVAVTGTDTGELFF. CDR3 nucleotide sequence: TGTGCCAGCAGCGTAGCTGTAACAGGCACCGACACCGGGGAGCTGTTTTTT.

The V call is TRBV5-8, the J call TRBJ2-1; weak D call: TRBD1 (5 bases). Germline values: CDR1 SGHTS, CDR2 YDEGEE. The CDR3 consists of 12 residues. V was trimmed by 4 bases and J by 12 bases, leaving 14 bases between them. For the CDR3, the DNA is TGTGCCAGCAGCCAGACAGTTGGTCGGCAGTTCTTC. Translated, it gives CASSQTVGRQFF.

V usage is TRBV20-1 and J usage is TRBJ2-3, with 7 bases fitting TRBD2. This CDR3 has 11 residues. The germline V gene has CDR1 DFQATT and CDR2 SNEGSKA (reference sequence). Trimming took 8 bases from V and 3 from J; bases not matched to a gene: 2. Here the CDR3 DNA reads TGCAGTACACTAGCGACAGATACGCAGTATTTT. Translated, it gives CSTLATDTQYF.

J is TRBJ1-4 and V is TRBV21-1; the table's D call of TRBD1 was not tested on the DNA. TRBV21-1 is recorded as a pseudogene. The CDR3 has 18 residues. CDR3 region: CASSKARGLTATNEKLFF. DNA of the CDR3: TGTGCCAGCAGCAAAGCGCGTGGGCTAACTGCAACTAATGAAAAACTGTTTTTT.

For the CDR3, the DNA is TGCAGCGTTGAAGGGGGGCCAGATAGCACAGATACGCAGTATTTT. Amino acids: CSVEGGPDSTDTQYF. The rearrangement joins TRBV29-1 to TRBJ2-3; D is perhaps TRBD1 (6 bases). The CDR3 runs to 15 residues. CDR1 and CDR2 from the germline V gene are SQVTM and ANQGSEA. With 1 base removed from V and 0 bases from J, the gap between germline ends came to 11 bases.

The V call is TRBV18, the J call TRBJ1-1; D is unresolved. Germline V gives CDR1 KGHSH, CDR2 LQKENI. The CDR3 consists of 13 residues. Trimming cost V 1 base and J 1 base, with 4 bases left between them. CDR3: CASSPRTNTEAFF. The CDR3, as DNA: TGTGCCAGCTCACCACGGACGAACACTGAAGCTTTCTTT.

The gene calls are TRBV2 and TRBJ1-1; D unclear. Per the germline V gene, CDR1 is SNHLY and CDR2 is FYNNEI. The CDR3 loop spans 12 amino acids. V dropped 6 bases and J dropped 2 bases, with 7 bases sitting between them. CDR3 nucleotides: TGTGCCAGCAGAAGGGAAAACACTGAAGCTTTCTTT. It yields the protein CASRRENTEAFF.

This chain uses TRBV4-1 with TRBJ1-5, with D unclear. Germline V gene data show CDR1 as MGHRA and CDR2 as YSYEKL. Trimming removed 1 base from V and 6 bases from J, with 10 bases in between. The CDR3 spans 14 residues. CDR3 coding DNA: TGCGCCAGCAGCCAAGGATTTGGTAGTCAGCCCCAGCATTTT. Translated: CASSQGFGSQPQHF.

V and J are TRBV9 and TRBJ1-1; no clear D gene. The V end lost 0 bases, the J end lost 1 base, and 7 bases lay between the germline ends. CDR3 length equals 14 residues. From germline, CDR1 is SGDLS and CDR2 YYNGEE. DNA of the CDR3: TGTGCCAGCAGCGTAGTACAAGGGAACACTGAAGCTTTCTTT. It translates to CASSVVQGNTEAFF.

CDR3 DNA sequence: TGTGCCAGCAGCTCCAAAATAACAGGGTCAGACACCGGGGAGCTGTTTTTT. It specifies CASSSKITGSDTGELFF. The J gene is TRBJ2-2, the V gene TRBV9; possibly TRBD1 for D (6 bases). Germline V gene sequence: CDR1 SGDLS, CDR2 YYNGEE. The CDR3 is made up of 17 amino acids. Trimming took 4 bases from V and 3 from J, leaving 19 bases between them.

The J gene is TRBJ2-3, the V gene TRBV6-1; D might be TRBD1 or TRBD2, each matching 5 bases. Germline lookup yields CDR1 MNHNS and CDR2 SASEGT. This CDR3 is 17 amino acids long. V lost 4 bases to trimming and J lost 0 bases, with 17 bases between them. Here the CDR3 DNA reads TGTGCCAGCAGTGTATCAGGGCCCCGGACTAGCACAGATACGCAGTATTTT. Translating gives CASSVSGPRTSTDTQYF.

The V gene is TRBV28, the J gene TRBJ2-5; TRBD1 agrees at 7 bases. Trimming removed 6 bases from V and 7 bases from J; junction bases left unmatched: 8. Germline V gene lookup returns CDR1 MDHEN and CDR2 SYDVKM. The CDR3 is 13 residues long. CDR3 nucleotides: TGTGCCAGCAGCCATGACAGGGAAGGGACCCAGTACTTC. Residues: CASSHDREGTQYF.

For the CDR3, the DNA is TGTGCCAGCAGTTACCACAGGGGAAGATTATCCTACGAGCAGTACTTC. Translated, it gives CASSYHRGRLSYEQYF. The chain recombines TRBV27 with TRBJ2-7; TRBD1 aligns across 7 bases. The CDR3 extends over 16 amino acids. Looked up from germline, CDR1 is MNHEY and CDR2 is SMNVEV (reference sequence). With 4 bases clipped from V and 1 base from J, the junction kept 10 bases outside the gene matches.

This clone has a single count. CDR3 sequence: CASSPTSGQSSYEQYF. DNA for the CDR3: TGTGCCAGCTCACCGACTAGCGGACAGAGCTCCTACGAGCAGTACTTC. The chain has TRBV18 and TRBJ2-7; 9 bases line up with TRBD2. The V segment lost 3 bases and the J segment 0 bases; nucleotides outside the gene matches: 6. The germline V gene has CDR1 KGHSH and CDR2 LQKENI. The CDR3 has 16 residues.

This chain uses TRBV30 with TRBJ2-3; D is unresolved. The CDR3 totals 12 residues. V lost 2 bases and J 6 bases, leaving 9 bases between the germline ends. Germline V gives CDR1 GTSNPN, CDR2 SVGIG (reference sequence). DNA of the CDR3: TGTGCCTGGAGTTCACTCTCGGATACGCAGTATTTT. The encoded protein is CAWSSLSDTQYF.

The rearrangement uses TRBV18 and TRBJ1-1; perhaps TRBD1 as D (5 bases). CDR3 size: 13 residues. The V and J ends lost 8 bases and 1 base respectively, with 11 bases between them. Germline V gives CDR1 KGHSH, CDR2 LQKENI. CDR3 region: CASAGTENTEAFF. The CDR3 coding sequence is TGTGCCAGCGCCGGGACTGAGAACACTGAAGCTTTCTTT.